The clone carrying this TCR beta chain showed up just a few times. With V trimmed by 0 bases and J by 10 bases, 10 bases remained unmatched. Per the germline V gene, CDR1 is MNHEY and CDR2 is SMNVEV (reference sequence). CDR3 length: 16 residues. This record belongs to a study of regulatory T cells in long-lasting Graves disease. Time point here: newly diagnosed GD, antithyroid drugs for less than 3 months. PBMCs provided the RNA from which the TCR library was made. Library construction for TCR beta used iRepertoire HTBI primers and Arm-PCR of CDR3 regions. TCRdb reanalysed the multiplex PCR reads using MiXCR and keeps one entry per CDR3 protein. The sample carries about 440,000 distinct CDR3 sequences, about 17% recorded once. These data also formed part of another study, on T cells in Graves' hyperthyroidism and ophthalmopathy.

The starting material was peripheral blood mononuclear cells (PBMCs), obtained at new diagnosis, from a patient treated with antithyroid drugs. This TCR was sampled from a woman in her late teens or twenties with Graves disease. The chain combines TRBV27 with TRBJ2-1; 9 nucleotides agree with TRBD1. CDR3 residues: CASSLSGDRAFAEQFF. In DNA, the CDR3 is TGTGCCAGCAGTTTATCGGGGGACAGGGCCTTTGCGGAGCAGTTCTTC.